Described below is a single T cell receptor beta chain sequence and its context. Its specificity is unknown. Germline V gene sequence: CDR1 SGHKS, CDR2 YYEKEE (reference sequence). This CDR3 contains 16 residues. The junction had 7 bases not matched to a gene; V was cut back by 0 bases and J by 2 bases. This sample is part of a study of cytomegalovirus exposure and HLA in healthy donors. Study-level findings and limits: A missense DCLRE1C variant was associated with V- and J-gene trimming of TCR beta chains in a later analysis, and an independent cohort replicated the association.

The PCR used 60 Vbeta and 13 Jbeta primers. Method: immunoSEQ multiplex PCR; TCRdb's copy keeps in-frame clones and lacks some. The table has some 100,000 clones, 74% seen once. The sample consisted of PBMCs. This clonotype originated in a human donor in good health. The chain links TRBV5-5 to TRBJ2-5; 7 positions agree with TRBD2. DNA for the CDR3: TGTGCCAGCAGCTTGGGCCCTAGCGGTTTACAAGAGACCCAGTACTTC. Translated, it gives CASSLGPSGLQETQYF.